This is a list of T cell receptor beta chains from one sample in a study of T cell responses to AZD1222 COVID-19 vaccine. Clones were sequenced by immunoSEQ multiplex PCR, and TCRdb holds only the in-frame ones, with some missing. The sample has some 150,000 clones, over 75% seen once. The sequencing here drew on peripheral blood, taken on day 0 of AZD1222 vaccination. The source is an adult in good health. The CDR3 runs from the conserved cysteine through the conserved F or W. A D gene is named only where the DNA matches it firmly. Size is omitted from some rows. Given values are once, few, many or a class for expanded clones.

clone_size j_call d_call v_call cdr3_nt cdr3_aa
- TRBJ1-2 - TRBV3-1/TRBV3-2 TGTGCCAGCAGCGAAGGAGGCTATGGCTACACCTTC CASSEGGYGYTF
once TRBJ2-7 - TRBV25-1 TGTGCCAGCAGTGACGGACTCAGACAACGATACGAGCAGTACTTC CASSDGLRQRYEQYF
many TRBJ1-5 - TRBV2 TGTGCCAGCAGGCTTGGAGAGGCTCTCTATAGCAATCAGCCCCAGCATTTT CASRLGEALYSNQPQHF
- TRBJ1-1 - TRBV5-4 TGTGCCAGCAGCTCGGTTGGGGGGACTGAAGCTTTCTTT CASSSVGGTEAFF
once TRBJ1-1 - TRBV7-9 TGTGCCAGCAGCTTGGGGGGTATGAACACTGAAGCTTTCTTT CASSLGGMNTEAFF
- TRBJ2-7 - TRBV7-9 TGTGCCAGCAGCCCTAGCCTGGGGCAGGGCTACGAGCAGTACTTC CASSPSLGQGYEQYF
once TRBJ2-6 - TRBV27 TGTGCCAGCAGTACCCGACCAACTCTCGGGGCCAACGTCCTGACTTTC CASSTRPTLGANVLTF
once TRBJ1-2 - TRBV14 TGTGCCAGCAGCCAAACACTGACAGCCTATGGCTACACCTTC CASSQTLTAYGYTF
- TRBJ1-6 TRBD1 TRBV19 TGTGCCAGTAGTATCAAGGGGGCCGGTAATTCACCCCTCCACTTT CASSIKGAGNSPLHF
- TRBJ2-7 TRBD2 TRBV5-4 TGTGCCAGCAGCTTGACTAGCGGGAGGGCCCTTTTCTACGAGCAGTACTTC CASSLTSGRALFYEQYF
- TRBJ2-7 TRBD2 TRBV2 TGTGCCAGCACACTAGCGGCGTCGGGGGAGCAGTACTTC CASTLAASGEQYF
- TRBJ1-2 - TRBV20-1 TGCAGTGCTAGACCTGGGTATGGCTACACCTTC CSARPGYGYTF
- TRBJ1-1 - TRBV29-1 TGCAGCGTTGAATCCCGAAGTGGTGAAGCTTTCTTT CSVESRSGEAFF
- TRBJ2-5 - TRBV9 TGTGCCAGCAGCGTAGCCCTGTTGGAGACCCAGTACTTC CASSVALLETQYF
- TRBJ1-2 - TRBV19 TGTGCCAGTAGTATCCCCGATGGGACCTACTATGGCTACACCTTC CASSIPDGTYYGYTF
- TRBJ2-2 TRBD2 TRBV25-1 TGTGCCAGCAGTGACATGTTAGGCGGGAGGAACACCGGGGAGCTGTTTTTT CASSDMLGGRNTGELFF
- TRBJ2-7 - TRBV27 TGTGCCAGCAGTTTTGCCAGGGCCTACGAGCAGTACTTC CASSFARAYEQYF
- TRBJ1-1 - TRBV4-3 TGCGCCAGCAGCCAAGGCGGCGGAGGGGAAGCTTTCTTT CASSQGGGGEAFF
- TRBJ2-3 - TRBV5-1 TGCGCCAGCAGCTTGCAGTCGAACACAGATACGCAGTATTTT CASSLQSNTDTQYF
- TRBJ2-1 TRBD2 TRBV14 TGTGCCAGCAGCCAAGAGTCGTGGCTAGCGGGAGACGCTTTCTATCATGCCTACAATGAGCAGTTCTTC CASSQESWLAGDAFYHAYNEQFF
- TRBJ1-2 - TRBV4-2 TGTGCCAGCAGCCAAGCGCTTGGGGTTCTGTTCGATGGCTACACCTTC CASSQALGVLFDGYTF
- TRBJ2-1 - TRBV19 TGTGCCAGTAGTATGGTCAGGGGGGATGAGCAGTTCTTC CASSMVRGDEQFF
- TRBJ2-2 - TRBV19 TGTGCCAGTGACGGCACCGGGGAGCTGTTTTTT CASDGTGELFF
- TRBJ2-3 TRBD2 TRBV6-5 TGTGCCAGCAGTTACACTAGCGGGGATACGCAGTATTTT CASSYTSGDTQYF
- TRBJ1-5 - TRBV27 TGTGCCAGCAGTAAAACCCACGCGGGTAATCAGCCCCAGCATTTT CASSKTHAGNQPQHF
- TRBJ1-1 - TRBV19 TGTGCCAGTAGTACCCCCGGCTGGGCTTTCTTT CASSTPGWAFF
- TRBJ1-4 TRBD1 TRBV7-9 TGTGCCAGCAGCCAGGGGGAGGTAACTAATGAAAAACTGTTTTTT CASSQGEVTNEKLFF
- TRBJ1-4 - TRBV27 TGTGCCAGCAGTTTGCGGGGAACTAATGAAAAACTGTTTTTT CASSLRGTNEKLFF
- TRBJ1-1 TRBD1 TRBV19 TGTGCCAGTAGTATGGGGACAGGGACTTTGAACACTGAAGCTTTCTTT CASSMGTGTLNTEAFF
- TRBJ1-2 - TRBV19 TGTGCCAGTACCAAACAGGGAAGTCGAGGGGACTATGGCTACACCTTC CASTKQGSRGDYGYTF
- TRBJ2-3 - TRBV28 TGTGCCAGCAGTGGGAGGGGGGGGCTAGATACGCAGTATTTT CASSGRGGLDTQYF
- TRBJ2-5 - TRBV11-2 TGTGCCAGCAGCTTATATCCAACGGGACTCCAAGAGACCCAGTACTTC CASSLYPTGLQETQYF
- TRBJ1-1 - TRBV27 TGTGCCAGCAGTTCACTGAGTAACACTGAAGCTTTCTTT CASSSLSNTEAFF
- TRBJ1-1 - TRBV4-3 TGCGCCAGCAGCCAGGTCGGAATGAACACTGAAGCTTTCTTT CASSQVGMNTEAFF
- TRBJ2-4 - TRBV7-9 TGTGCCAGCAGCTTTAAAGGGGACATTCAGTACTTC CASSFKGDIQYF
- TRBJ1-5 TRBD1 TRBV7-8 TGTGCCAGCAGCCCAGACAGGGGGTCTGGCAATCAGCCCCAGCATTTT CASSPDRGSGNQPQHF
- TRBJ1-6 - TRBV5-1 TGCGCCAGCAGCTCCCGGGATAATTCACCCCTCCACTTT CASSSRDNSPLHF
- TRBJ1-3 TRBD1 TRBV9 TGTGCCAGCAGCGCACCGACAGGGGTCGGAAACACCATATATTTT CASSAPTGVGNTIYF
- TRBJ2-1 - TRBV27 TGTGCCAGCAGTTTATTCAGTTTTGGGGGAGCCTACAATGAGCAGTTCTTC CASSLFSFGGAYNEQFF
few TRBJ1-1 - TRBV6-5 TGTGCCAGCAGTTACGGGGGGAGGAGGGACACTGAAGCTTTCTTT CASSYGGRRDTEAFF
- TRBJ2-1 TRBD2 TRBV11-3 TGTGCCAGCAGCCCACGGCCGGCCAGCGGGAGGACAGGGCAGTTCTTC CASSPRPASGRTGQFF
- TRBJ1-2 - TRBV19 TGTGCCAGTAGTATGATTACGGACTATGGCTACACCTTC CASSMITDYGYTF
- TRBJ2-1 - TRBV11-2 TGTGCCAGCAGCTTAGAGAAACTTGAGCAGTTCTTC CASSLEKLEQFF
- TRBJ2-7 - TRBV9 TGTGCCAGCAGTCCGGGAGGGGGCTCGTACGAGCAGTACTTC CASSPGGGSYEQYF
- TRBJ2-1 - TRBV6-2/TRBV6-3 TGTGCCAGCAGTTCCGGACGCGTCAATGAGCAGTTCTTC CASSSGRVNEQFF
- TRBJ1-5 - TRBV5-4 TGTGCCAGCAGCTTCGGAGGTACGAACCCGATTCAGCCCCAGCATTTT CASSFGGTNPIQPQHF
- TRBJ2-3 TRBD1 TRBV28 TGTGCCAGCAGTTTGGACAGGGGAACAGATACGCAGTATTTT CASSLDRGTDTQYF
- TRBJ1-3 - TRBV27 TGTGCCAGCAGTTTATCATTCCGTGGAAACACCATATATTTT CASSLSFRGNTIYF
- TRBJ2-7 - TRBV7-9 TGTGCCAGCAGCTCGCAGGGCTACGAGCAGTACTTC CASSSQGYEQYF
once TRBJ1-6 TRBD1 TRBV27 TGTGCCAGCAGGAAACGGACAGGGGGGAATTCACCCCTCCACTTT CASRKRTGGNSPLHF
- TRBJ2-7 - TRBV13 TGTGCCAGCAGCGACAGACGGTCTATCTACGAGCAGTACTTC CASSDRRSIYEQYF
- TRBJ1-5 TRBD1 TRBV18 TGTGCCAGCTCACGACAGGGGACGGATCAGCCCCAGCATTTT CASSRQGTDQPQHF
once TRBJ2-3 - TRBV5-1 TGCGCCAGCAGCTTGGGCCGTAGGCCAGATACGCAGTATTTT CASSLGRRPDTQYF
- TRBJ1-4 - TRBV28 TGTGCCAGCAGTGTGGACCGTAATGAAAAACTGTTTTTT CASSVDRNEKLFF